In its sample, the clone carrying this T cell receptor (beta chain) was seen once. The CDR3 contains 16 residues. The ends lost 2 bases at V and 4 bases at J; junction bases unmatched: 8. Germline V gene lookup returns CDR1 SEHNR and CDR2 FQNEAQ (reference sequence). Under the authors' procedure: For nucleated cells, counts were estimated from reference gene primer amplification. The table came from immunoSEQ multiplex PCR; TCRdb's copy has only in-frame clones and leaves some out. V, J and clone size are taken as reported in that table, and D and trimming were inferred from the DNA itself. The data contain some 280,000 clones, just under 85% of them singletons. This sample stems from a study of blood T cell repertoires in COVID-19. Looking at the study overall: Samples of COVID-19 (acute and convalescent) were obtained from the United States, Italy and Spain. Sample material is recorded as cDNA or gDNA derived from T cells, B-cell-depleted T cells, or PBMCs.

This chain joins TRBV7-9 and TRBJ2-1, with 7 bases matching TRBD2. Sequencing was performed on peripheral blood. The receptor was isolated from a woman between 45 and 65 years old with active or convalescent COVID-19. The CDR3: CASSLIGTTKYNEQFF. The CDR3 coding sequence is TGTGCCAGCAGCTTAATAGGGACTACCAAATACAATGAGCAGTTCTTC.